This TCR beta chain was observed in a study of blood T cell repertoires in COVID-19. Overall study context: The analysed material was cDNA or gDNA that came from T cells, B-cell-depleted T cells, or PBMCs.

Adults between about 18 and 95 years of age took part from more than 20 US areas. In the original processing: Amplification of reference gene primers provided the estimated nucleated cell counts. Data came from immunoSEQ multiplex PCR; TCRdb stores just in-frame clones and leaves some out. V and J calls and clone size are as listed in that table; D and trimming were resolved from the DNA. The table has roughly 260,000 clones, roughly four fifths seen once; the top ten hold about 3.8%. V was shortened by 6 bases and J by 0 bases, with 9 bases between the two germline ends. Germline V lookup: CDR1 MDHEN, CDR2 SYDVKM. The CDR3 spans 14 residues.

The sequencing sample was made of PBMCs or T cells enriched from blood (not recorded which). V is TRBV28 and J is TRBJ2-4; maybe TRBD1 (5 bases). The TCR was taken from a woman aged 40 to 50 who had been exposed to COVID-19. CDR3 loop: CASSTQGAKNIQYF. CDR3 in DNA: TGTGCCAGCAGCACCCAGGGAGCCAAAAACATTCAGTACTTC.